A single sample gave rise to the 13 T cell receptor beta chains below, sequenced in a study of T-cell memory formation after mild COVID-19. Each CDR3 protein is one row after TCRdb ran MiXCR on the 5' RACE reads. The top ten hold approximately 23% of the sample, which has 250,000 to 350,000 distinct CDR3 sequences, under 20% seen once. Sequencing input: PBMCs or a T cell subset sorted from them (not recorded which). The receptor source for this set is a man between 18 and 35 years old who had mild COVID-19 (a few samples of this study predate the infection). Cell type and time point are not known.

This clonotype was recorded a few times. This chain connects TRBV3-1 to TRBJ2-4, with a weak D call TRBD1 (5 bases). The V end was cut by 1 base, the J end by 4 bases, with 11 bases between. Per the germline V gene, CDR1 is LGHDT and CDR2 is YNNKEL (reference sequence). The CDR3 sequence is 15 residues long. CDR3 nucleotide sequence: TGTGCCAGCAGCCAAGGTGCAGGGTCGAAAAACATTCAGTACTTC. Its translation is CASSQGAGSKNIQYF. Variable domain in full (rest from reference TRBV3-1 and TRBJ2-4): DTAVSQTPKYLVTQMGNDKSIKCEQNLGHDTMYWYKQDSKKFLKIMFSYNNKELIINETVPNRFSPKSPDKAHLNLHINSLELGDSAVYFCASSQGAGSKNIQYFGAGTRLSVL.

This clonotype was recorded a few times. CDR3 residues: CASSLGLAVPTDTQYF. The CDR3 DNA reads as TGCGCCAGCAGCTTGGGGCTAGCGGTTCCCACAGATACGCAGTATTTT. The V gene is TRBV5-1, the J gene TRBJ2-3, with 7 bases matching TRBD2. Germline values: CDR1 SGHRS, CDR2 YFSETQ. J was trimmed by 2 bases and V by 0 bases; bases with no gene match: 6. The CDR3 consists of 16 residues.

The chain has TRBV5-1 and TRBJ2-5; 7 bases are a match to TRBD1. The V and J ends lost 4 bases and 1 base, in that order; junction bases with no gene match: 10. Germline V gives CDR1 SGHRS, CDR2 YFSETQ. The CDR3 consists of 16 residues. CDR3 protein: CASSHRGTPPQETQYF. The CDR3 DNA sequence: TGCGCCAGCAGCCACAGGGGAACGCCCCCCCAAGAGACCCAGTACTTC.

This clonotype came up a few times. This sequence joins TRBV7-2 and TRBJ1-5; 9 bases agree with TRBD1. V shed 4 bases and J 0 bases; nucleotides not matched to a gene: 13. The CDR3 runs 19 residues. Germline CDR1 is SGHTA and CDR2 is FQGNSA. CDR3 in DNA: TGTGCCAGCAGCTCGGCCGGGACAGGGCAGGCTTTTAGCAATCAGCCCCAGCATTTT. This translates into CASSSAGTGQAFSNQPQHF. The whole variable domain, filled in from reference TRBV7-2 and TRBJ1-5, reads GAGVSQSPSNKVTEKGKDVELRCDPISGHTALYWYRQSLGQGLEFLIYFQGNSAPDKSGLPSDRFSAERTGGSVSTLTIQRTQQEDSAVYLCASSSAGTGQAFSNQPQHFGDGTRLSIL.

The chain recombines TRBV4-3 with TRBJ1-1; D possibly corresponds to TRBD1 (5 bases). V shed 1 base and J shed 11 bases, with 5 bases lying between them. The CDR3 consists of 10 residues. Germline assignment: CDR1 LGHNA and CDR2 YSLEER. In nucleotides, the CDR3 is TGCGCCAGCAGCCAAGGGGGGGCTTTCTTT. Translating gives CASSQGGAFF.

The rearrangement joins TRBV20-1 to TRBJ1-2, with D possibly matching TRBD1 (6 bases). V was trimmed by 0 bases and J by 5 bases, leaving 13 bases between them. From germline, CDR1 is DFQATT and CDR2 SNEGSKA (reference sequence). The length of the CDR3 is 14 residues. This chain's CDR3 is CSARDGGGPYGYTF. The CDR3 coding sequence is TGCAGTGCTAGAGATGGTGGGGGGCCGTATGGCTACACCTTC.

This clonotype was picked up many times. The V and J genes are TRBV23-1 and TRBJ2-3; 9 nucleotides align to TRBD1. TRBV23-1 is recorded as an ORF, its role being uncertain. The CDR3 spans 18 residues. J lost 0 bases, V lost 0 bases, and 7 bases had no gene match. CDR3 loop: CASSQSGDRVGSTDTQYF. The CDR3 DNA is TGCGCCAGCAGTCAATCGGGGGACAGGGTGGGTAGCACAGATACGCAGTATTTT.

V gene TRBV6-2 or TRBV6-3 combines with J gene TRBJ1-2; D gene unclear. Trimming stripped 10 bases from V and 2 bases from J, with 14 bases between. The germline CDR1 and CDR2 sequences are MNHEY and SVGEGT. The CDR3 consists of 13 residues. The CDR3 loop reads CATIRGENYGYTF. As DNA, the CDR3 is TGTGCCACCATAAGAGGAGAGAACTATGGCTACACCTTC.

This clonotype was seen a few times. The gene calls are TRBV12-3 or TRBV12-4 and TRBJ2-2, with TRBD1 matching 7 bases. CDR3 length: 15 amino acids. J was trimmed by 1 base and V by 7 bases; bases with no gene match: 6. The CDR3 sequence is CASTDTGVNTGELFF. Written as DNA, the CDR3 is TGTGCCAGCACTGATACAGGGGTGAACACCGGGGAGCTGTTTTTT.

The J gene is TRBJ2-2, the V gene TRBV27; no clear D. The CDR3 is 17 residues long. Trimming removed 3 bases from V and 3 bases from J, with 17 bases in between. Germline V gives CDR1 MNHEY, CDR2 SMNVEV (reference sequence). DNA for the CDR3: TGTGCCAGCAGTTTTAGTCTTCCGGTCCGTGACACCGGGGAGCTGTTTTTT. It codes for CASSFSLPVRDTGELFF.

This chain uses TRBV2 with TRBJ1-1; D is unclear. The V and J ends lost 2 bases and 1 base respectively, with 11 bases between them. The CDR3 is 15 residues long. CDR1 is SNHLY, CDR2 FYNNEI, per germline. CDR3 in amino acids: CASSELGWENTEAFF. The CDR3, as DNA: TGTGCCAGCAGTGAACTGGGGTGGGAGAACACTGAAGCTTTCTTT.

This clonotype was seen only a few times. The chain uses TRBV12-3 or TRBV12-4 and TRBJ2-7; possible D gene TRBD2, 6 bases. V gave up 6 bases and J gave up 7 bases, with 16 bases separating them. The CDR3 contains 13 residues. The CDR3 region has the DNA TGTGCCAGCAGCCCGGGACTCTCTGGGGAGCAGTACGTC. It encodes CASSPGLSGEQYV.

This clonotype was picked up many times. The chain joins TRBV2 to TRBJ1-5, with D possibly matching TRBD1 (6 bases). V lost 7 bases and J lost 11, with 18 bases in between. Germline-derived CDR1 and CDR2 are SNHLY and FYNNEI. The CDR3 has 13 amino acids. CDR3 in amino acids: CASMTTGTSTQHF. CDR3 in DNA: TGTGCCAGCATGACCACAGGGACATCTACCCAGCATTTT.